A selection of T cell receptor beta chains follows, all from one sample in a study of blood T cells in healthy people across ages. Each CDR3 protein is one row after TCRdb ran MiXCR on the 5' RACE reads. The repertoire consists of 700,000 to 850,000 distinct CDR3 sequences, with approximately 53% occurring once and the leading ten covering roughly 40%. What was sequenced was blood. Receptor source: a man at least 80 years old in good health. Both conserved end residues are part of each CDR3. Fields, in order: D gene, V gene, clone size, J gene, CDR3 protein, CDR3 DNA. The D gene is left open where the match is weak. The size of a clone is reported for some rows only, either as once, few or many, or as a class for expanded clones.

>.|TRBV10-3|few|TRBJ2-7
CAISVGTVDSYEQYF
TGTGCCATCAGTGTGGGGACGGTAGATTCCTACGAGCAGTACTTC
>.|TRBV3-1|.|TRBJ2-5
CASTPRGIQETQYF
TGTGCCAGCACTCCTAGGGGGATCCAAGAGACCCAGTACTTC
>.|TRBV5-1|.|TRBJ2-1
CASSSELWNEQFF
TGCGCCAGCAGCTCGGAGCTTTGGAATGAGCAGTTCTTC
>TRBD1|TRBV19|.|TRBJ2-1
CATAGRQGNYNEQFF
TGTGCCACCGCCGGGCGACAGGGCAACTACAATGAGCAGTTCTTC
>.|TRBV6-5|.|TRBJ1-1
CASSGGQVMNTEAFF
TGTGCCAGCAGTGGAGGACAAGTCATGAACACTGAAGCTTTCTTT
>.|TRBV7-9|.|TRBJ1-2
CASSKDRSYGYTF
TGTGCCAGCAGCAAGGACAGAAGCTATGGCTACACCTTC
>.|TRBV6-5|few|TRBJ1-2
CASSQQPPYGYTF
TGTGCCAGCAGTCAACAGCCGCCTTATGGCTACACCTTC
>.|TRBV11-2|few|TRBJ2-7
CASSLEQVSSYEQYF
TGTGCCAGCAGCTTAGAACAGGTCAGCTCCTACGAGCAGTACTTC
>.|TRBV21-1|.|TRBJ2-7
CASSKECTYYEQYF
TGTGCCAGCAGCAAAGAGTGCACGTACTACGAGCAGTACTTC
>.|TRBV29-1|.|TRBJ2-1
CSVERADNEQFF
TGCAGCGTTGAAAGAGCGGACAATGAGCAGTTCTTC
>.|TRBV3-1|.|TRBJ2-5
CASSQASVLGEQYF
TGTGCCAGCAGCCAAGCTTCAGTGTTGGGGGAGCAGTACTTC
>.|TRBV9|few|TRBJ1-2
CASSAPQGYGYTF
TGTGCCAGCAGCGCCCCACAGGGCTATGGCTACACCTTC
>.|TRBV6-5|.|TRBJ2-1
CASSYGREEFF
TGTGCCAGCAGTTATGGTCGAGAGGAGTTCTTC
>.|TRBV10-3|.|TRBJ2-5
CAISESRQGAETQYF
TGTGCCATCAGTGAGTCCCGGCAGGGAGCAGAGACCCAGTACTTC
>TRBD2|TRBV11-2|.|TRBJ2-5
CASSPQREGGKETQYF
TGTGCCAGCAGCCCCCAGCGGGAGGGGGGTAAAGAGACCCAGTACTTC
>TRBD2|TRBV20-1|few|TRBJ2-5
CSAGGLAGVGETQYF
TGCAGTGCAGGGGGACTAGCGGGAGTTGGAGAGACCCAGTACTTC
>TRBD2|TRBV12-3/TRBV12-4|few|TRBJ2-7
CASSQLAGGPNRYEQYF
TGTGCCAGCAGTCAACTAGCGGGAGGACCTAACCGATACGAGCAGTACTTC
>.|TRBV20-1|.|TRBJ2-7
CSARDPGPYEQYF
TGCAGTGCTAGAGATCCCGGGCCCTACGAGCAGTACTTC
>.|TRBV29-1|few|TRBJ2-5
CSVTPTPQETQYF
TGCAGCGTCACCCCGACGCCTCAAGAGACCCAGTACTTC
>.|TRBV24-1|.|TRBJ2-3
CATSRSAGTDTQYF
TGTGCCACCAGTAGGTCAGCGGGCACAGATACGCAGTATTTT
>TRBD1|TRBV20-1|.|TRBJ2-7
CSASVGQGSYEQYF
TGCAGTGCTAGCGTGGGACAGGGGAGCTACGAGCAGTACTTC
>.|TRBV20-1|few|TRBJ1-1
CSASMGAQNTEAFF
TGCAGTGCTAGTATGGGGGCACAGAACACTGAAGCTTTCTTT